Below are 29 T cell receptor beta chains sequenced from a single sample in a study of regulatory T cells in long-lasting Graves disease. Libraries of TCR beta came from iRepertoire HTBI primers plus Arm-PCR of CDR3 regions. TCRdb recomputed calls from the multiplex PCR reads with MiXCR, one row per CDR3 protein. Seen here are 250,000 to 300,000 distinct CDR3 sequences, 15% to 20% observed once, and the top ten hold 14%. Time point specified: newly diagnosed GD, antithyroid drugs for less than 3 months. PBMCs were the source of the RNA used for TCR sequencing. This sample was also put to use in a study of T cells in Graves' hyperthyroidism and ophthalmopathy.

This material consisted of peripheral blood mononuclear cells (PBMCs), taken at new diagnosis, from a patient treated with antithyroid drugs. These receptors originate from a woman under 40 with Graves disease.

This clonotype has a handful of counts. The chain joins TRBV25-1 to TRBJ1-2; 10 nucleotides align to TRBD1. Per the germline V gene, CDR1 is MGHDK and CDR2 is SYGVNS. The V segment lost 3 bases and the J segment 4 bases; nucleotides outside the gene matches: 8. CDR3 length: 16 amino acids. CDR3 nucleotides: TGTGCCAGCAGTGATGGGAGACAGGGGGCCCTCTATGGCTACACCTTC. It specifies CASSDGRQGALYGYTF.

This clonotype was counted at least ten times. The chain uses TRBV20-1 and TRBJ1-1, with D unresolved. Trimming took off 5 bases at V and 1 base at J, with 14 bases between the two ends. This CDR3 comprises 14 residues. CDR1 DFQATT and CDR2 SNEGSKA come from the germline V gene (reference sequence). The DNA of the CDR3 is TGCAGTGCTGCCACCGGACGGACGAACACTGAAGCTTTCTTT. Protein sequence: CSAATGRTNTEAFF.

The genes are TRBV6-5 and TRBJ2-1; D unresolved. There are 14 residues in the CDR3. Trimming left V 1 base short and J 2 bases short, with 6 bases between. Per germline, CDR1 MNHEY and CDR2 SVGAGI. Here the CDR3 reads CASSYLAAYNEQFF. CDR3 DNA: TGTGCCAGCAGTTACTTGGCAGCCTACAATGAGCAGTTCTTC.

The chain is built from TRBV5-8 and TRBJ1-2, with D uncertain. From germline, CDR1 is SGHTS and CDR2 YDEGEE. The CDR3 has 13 amino acids. The V end lost 8 bases, the J end lost 8 bases, and 19 bases lay between the germline ends. This CDR3 is CASSIDGPLGYTF. The CDR3 DNA reads TGTGCCAGTAGTATAGATGGCCCGCTAGGCTACACCTTC.

Many counts were recorded for this clonotype. An end of the junction does not agree with germline; a read error may underlie this. The V call is TRBV5-1, the J call TRBJ1-1, with D perhaps matching TRBD1 (6 bases). The CDR3 loop spans 14 amino acids. Germline assignment: CDR1 SGHRS and CDR2 YFSETQ. The DNA for the CDR3 is TGTGCCAGCAGTTTTGACAGGAGGAACACTGAAGCTTTCTTT. It yields the protein CASSFDRRNTEAFF. Full variable domain (remainder filled in from reference TRBV5-1 and TRBJ1-1): KAGVTQTPRYLIKTRGQQVTLSCSPISGHRSVSWYQQTPGQGLQFLFEYFSETQRNKGNFPGRFSGRQFSNSRSEMNVSTLELGDSALYLCASSFDRRNTEAFFGQGTRLTVV.

In this sample, this clonotype turned up many times. The rearrangement links TRBV11-2 to TRBJ1-1, with D possibly matching TRBD1 (6 bases). V was cut by 6 bases and J by 1 base, with 9 bases left in between. Germline V gives CDR1 SGHAT, CDR2 FQNNGV. This CDR3 spans 13 amino acids. The CDR3 nucleotides read TGTGCCAGCAGTAACAGGGAGAACACTGAAGCTTTCTTT. As protein: CASSNRENTEAFF.

At least ten counts were recorded for this clonotype. The V call is TRBV20-1, the J call TRBJ1-5; D ambiguous. Germline CDR1 DFQATT, CDR2 SNEGSKA (reference sequence). V lost 6 bases, J lost 7 bases, and 16 bases lay in between. The CDR3 totals 13 residues. The chain's CDR3 is CSAAPGPLQPQHF. The CDR3 DNA sequence: TGCAGTGCAGCTCCGGGCCCCCTGCAGCCCCAGCATTTT.

In this sample, this clonotype turned up many times. The rearrangement uses TRBV12-3 or TRBV12-4 and TRBJ2-3; D is uncertain. The CDR3 is 13 amino acids. The V end lost 2 bases, the J end lost 3 bases, and 6 bases lay between the germline ends. This CDR3 is CASSLMETDTQYF. The CDR3 DNA reads as TGTGCCAGCAGTTTAATGGAGACAGATACGCAGTATTTT.

The chain links TRBV11-2 to TRBJ1-5, with 7 bases lining up with TRBD1. V trimming: 4 bases; J trimming: 2 bases; junction bases outside the gene matches: 5. Germline CDR1 is SGHAT and CDR2 is FQNNGV. The CDR3 loop spans 15 amino acids. The CDR3 DNA follows: TGTGCCAGCAGCTCCATTGACAGGGGCAATCAGCCCCAGCATTTT. This sequence encodes CASSSIDRGNQPQHF.

In the case of this clonotype: This may be a read error: a much more frequent sequence differs by one nucleotide. Given the absence of the conserved phenylalanine or tryptophan at the CDR3 end, a read error is likely. This chain joins TRBV18 and TRBJ2-7; D perhaps matches TRBD1 (6 bases). The V gene's germline CDR1 is KGHSH and CDR2 LQKENI. Trimming pared 3 bases from V and 1 base from J, leaving 10 bases between. The CDR3 runs to 14 residues. In DNA, the CDR3 is TGTGCCAGCTCACCGGGGACACGGTCCTACGAGCAGTACCTC. Translated, it gives CASSPGTRSYEQYL.

This clonotype has only a few counts. The rearrangement joins TRBV6-2 or TRBV6-3 to TRBJ1-1; D gene ambiguous. There are 13 residues in the CDR3. V lost 0 bases, J lost 5 bases, and 7 bases lay in between. The germline gives CDR1 MNHEY, CDR2 SVGEGT. The CDR3 is CASSYSGSTEAFF. As DNA, the CDR3 is TGTGCCAGCAGTTACTCAGGTTCGACTGAAGCTTTCTTT.

This clonotype was detected ten times or more. This chain links TRBV20-1 with TRBJ1-1; D gene unclear. Germline V gene data show CDR1 as DFQATT and CDR2 as SNEGSKA (reference sequence). The ends were cut back, 6 bases at V and 6 bases at J, with 17 bases in the middle. The CDR3 sequence is 13 residues long. The CDR3 region has the DNA TGCAGTGCGCCGAACAGAGCCGGAGCTGAAGCTTTCTTT. Protein sequence: CSAPNRAGAEAFF.

In this sample, this clonotype turned up many times. The chain recombines TRBV15 with TRBJ2-7; D is uncertain. The V and J ends lost 1 base and 2 bases respectively, with 6 bases between them. The CDR3 has 13 residues. The germline gives CDR1 LNHNV, CDR2 YYDKDF (reference sequence). CDR3 sequence reads: CATSRAQPYEQYF. DNA for the CDR3: TGTGCCACCAGCAGAGCCCAGCCCTACGAGCAGTACTTC.

This clonotype was seen a few times. This may stem from a read error, because a much larger clone lies one nucleotide away. The V call is TRBV20-1, the J call TRBJ1-4, with a weak D call TRBD1 (5 bases). Germline V gene lookup returns CDR1 DFQATT and CDR2 SNEGSKA (reference sequence). This CDR3 has 16 residues. In DNA, the CDR3 is TGCAGTGCTGGAGATTACGTGCAGGGAAGGAATGAAAAACTGTTTTTT. It specifies CSAGDYVQGRNEKLFF.

At least ten counts were recorded for this clonotype. The V gene is TRBV12-3 or TRBV12-4, the J gene TRBJ1-2, with TRBD1 matching over 7 bases. The CDR3 is 12 residues long. Unmatched junction bases numbered 4, after V lost 5 bases and J lost 7 bases. CDR3 loop: CASSLDRRGYTF. The CDR3 DNA sequence: TGTGCCAGCAGTCTGGACAGGCGTGGCTACACCTTC.

This clonotype was found many times. The J gene is TRBJ2-7, the V gene TRBV20-1; no definite D call. V was trimmed by 4 bases and J by 3 bases, leaving 16 bases between them. In germline, CDR1 is DFQATT, CDR2 SNEGSKA (reference sequence). The CDR3 is 14 amino acids. In nucleotides, the CDR3 is TGCAGTGCTACCCAGCAAGAAGGGTTCTACGAGCAGTACTTC. Its protein product is CSATQQEGFYEQYF.

This clonotype showed up many times. The chain carries TRBV6-1 and TRBJ2-1, with 13 bases fitting TRBD2. V shed 5 bases, J shed 8 bases, and the junction held 6 bases outside the gene matches. Germline loops: CDR1 MNHNS, CDR2 SASEGT. The CDR3 contains 15 residues. The CDR3 is CASSKLAGGRDEQFF. CDR3 nucleotides: TGTGCCAGCAGTAAACTAGCGGGGGGGCGTGATGAGCAGTTCTTC.

Turning to this clonotype: Relative to the germline gene, one junction end is altered; a read error may explain this. The chain employs TRBV3-1 and TRBJ2-3; D unresolved. The CDR3 is 13 amino acids. Looked up from germline, CDR1 is LGHDT and CDR2 is YNNKEL (reference sequence). DNA for the CDR3: TGTGCCAGCAGCCAAATAGGCACAGATACGCAGTACTTT. As protein: CASSQIGTDTQYF.

Regarding this clonotype: Just one base apart from a much larger clone, this may be a read error. V usage is TRBV5-6 and J usage is TRBJ2-7; tentatively, D is TRBD2 (7 bases). Germline V gene sequence: CDR1 SGHDT, CDR2 YYEEEE. This CDR3 spans 14 amino acids. Trimming took 5 bases from V and 2 from J, leaving 14 bases between them. The CDR3 DNA follows: TGTGCCAGCAGTTCGCGGGGGCCCCCCTACGAGCAGTACTTC. Its translation: CASSSRGPPYEQYF.

In this sample, this clonotype turned up many times. The J gene is TRBJ2-1, the V gene TRBV5-4, with D possibly being TRBD1 (6 bases). Per germline, CDR1 SGHNT and CDR2 YYREEE (reference sequence). CDR3 length equals 13 residues. Trimming cost V 2 bases and J 9 bases, with 12 bases left between them. The CDR3 is CASSFPTGSEQFF. The DNA of the CDR3 is TGTGCCAGCAGCTTCCCCACAGGGTCTGAGCAGTTCTTC.

This clonotype was detected ten times or more. V and J are TRBV7-2 and TRBJ2-1; no firm D call. The CDR3 runs 13 residues. Trimming took 2 bases from V and 6 from J, leaving 8 bases between them. CDR1 and CDR2 (germline): SGHTA, FQGNSA. The CDR3: CASSLSSANEQFF. Written as DNA, the CDR3 is TGTGCCAGCAGCTTAAGTTCCGCCAATGAGCAGTTCTTC.

This clonotype was observed a few times. V is TRBV6-1 and J is TRBJ2-1, with D possibly TRBD2 on 6 matching bases. Trimming cost V 7 bases and J 7 bases, with 17 bases left between them. Germline assignment: CDR1 MNHNS and CDR2 SASEGT. There are 14 residues in the CDR3. DNA for the CDR3: TGTGCCAGCAATAACGGACTACCGGAAAATGAGCAGTTCTTC. Translating it yields CASNNGLPENEQFF.

This clonotype was recorded many times. The CDR3 here is CASSGQVSDTQYF. The CDR3 DNA sequence: TGTGCCAGCAGCGGACAGGTCTCAGATACGCAGTATTTT. V is TRBV27 and J is TRBJ2-3, with 7 bases fitting TRBD1. Losses at the gene ends were 6 bases for V and 4 bases for J; bases not matched to a gene: 4. There are 13 residues in the CDR3. Germline loops: CDR1 MNHEY, CDR2 SMNVEV (reference sequence).

This clonotype was found a few times. Just one base apart from a much larger clone, this may be a read error. This chain uses TRBV5-1 with TRBJ1-6, with 7 bases lining up with TRBD1. Germline V gives CDR1 SGHRS, CDR2 YFSETQ. The CDR3 runs 14 residues. The CDR3, as DNA: TGCACCAGCAGCAGCGGGGACAGAAATTCACCCCTCCACTTT. It yields the protein CTSSSGDRNSPLHF.

This clonotype was seen a handful of times. The chain is built from TRBV25-1 and TRBJ2-3, with D possibly being TRBD2 (5 bases). V was cut by 3 bases and J by 2 bases, with 15 bases left in between. Per germline, CDR1 MGHDK and CDR2 SYGVNS. This CDR3 has 16 residues. The CDR3 DNA reads TGTGCCAGCAGTGAGGCGCCGGGATCCCTCACAGATACGCAGTATTTT. Protein product: CASSEAPGSLTDTQYF. Full variable domain (rest looked up from reference TRBV25-1 and TRBJ2-3): EADIYQTPRYLVIGTGKKITLECSQTMGHDKMYWYQQDPGMELHLIHYSYGVNSTEKGDLSSESTVSRIRTEHFPLTLESARPSHTSQYLCASSEAPGSLTDTQYFGPGTRLTVL.

V is TRBV7-9 and J is TRBJ2-1, with 13 bases that match TRBD2. Germline V gives CDR1 SEHNR, CDR2 FQNEAQ (reference sequence). The CDR3 runs to 16 residues. Trimming removed 4 bases from V and 4 bases from J; junction bases left unmatched: 4. The CDR3: CASSSSLAGGYNEQFF. The CDR3 DNA is TGTGCCAGCAGCTCGTCACTAGCGGGAGGGTACAATGAGCAGTTCTTC.

This clonotype was seen repeatedly, ten times or more. The V call is TRBV19, the J call TRBJ1-1; D gene uncertain. The CDR3 spans 14 residues. Per germline, CDR1 LNHDA and CDR2 SQIVND (reference sequence). V was pared by 0 bases and J by 6 bases, with 11 bases between. The CDR3 nucleotides read TGTGCCAGTAGTATAGATCTTGGCGGGGCTGAAGCTTTCTTT. It is translated as CASSIDLGGAEAFF.

There are many counts of this clonotype. This rearrangement joins TRBV13 to TRBJ1-6, with unresolved D. V lost 7 bases and J lost 7, with 11 bases in between. The CDR3 runs to 13 residues. Germline assignment: CDR1 PRHDT and CDR2 FYEKMQ (reference sequence). This CDR3 reads CASTTTHNSPLHF. The CDR3 DNA follows: TGTGCCAGCACGACGACACACAATTCACCCCTCCACTTT.

This clonotype was seen ten or more times. V is TRBV11-2 and J is TRBJ1-6; D gene unclear. V lost 1 base, J lost 9 bases, and 13 bases lay in between. Per germline, CDR1 SGHAT and CDR2 FQNNGV. The length of the CDR3 is 15 residues. As DNA, the CDR3 is TGTGCCAGCAGCTTAGTAGGCGGCATCGGTTCACCCCTCCACTTT. The encoded protein is CASSLVGGIGSPLHF.